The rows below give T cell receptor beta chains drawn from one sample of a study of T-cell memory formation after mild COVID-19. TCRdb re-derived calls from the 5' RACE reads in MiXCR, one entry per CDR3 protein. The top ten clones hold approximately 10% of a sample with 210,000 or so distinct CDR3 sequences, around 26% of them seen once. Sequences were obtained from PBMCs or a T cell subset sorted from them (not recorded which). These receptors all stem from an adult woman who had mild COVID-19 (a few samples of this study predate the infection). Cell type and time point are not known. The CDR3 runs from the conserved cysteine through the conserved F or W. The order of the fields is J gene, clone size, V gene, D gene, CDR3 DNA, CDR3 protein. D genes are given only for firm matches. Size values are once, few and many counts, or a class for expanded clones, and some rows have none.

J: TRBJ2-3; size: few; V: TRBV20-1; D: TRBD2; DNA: TGCAGTGCTAGATTACGCGGGAGGGCAGATACGCAGTATTTT; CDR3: CSARLRGRADTQYF
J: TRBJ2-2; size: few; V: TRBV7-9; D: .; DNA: TGTGCCAGCAGCTACGTCCGTGGTATTAACGGGGAGCTGTTTTTT; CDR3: CASSYVRGINGELFF
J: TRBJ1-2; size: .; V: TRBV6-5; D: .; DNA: TGTGCCAGCAGTAGGGGAGGCGACTATGGCTACACCTTC; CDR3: CASSRGGDYGYTF
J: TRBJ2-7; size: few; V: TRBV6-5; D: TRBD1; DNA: TGTGCCAGCAGACAATATTTGGGACAGCTCTACGAGCAGTACTTC; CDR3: CASRQYLGQLYEQYF
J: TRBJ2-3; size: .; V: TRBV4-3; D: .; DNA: TGCGCCAGCAGCCAGAGTAGCGGCATCCCAGATACGCAGTATTTT; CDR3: CASSQSSGIPDTQYF
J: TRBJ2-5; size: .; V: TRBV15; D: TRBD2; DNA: TGTGCCACCAGCAGGACACTAGCGGGAGGCGAGACCCAGTACTTC; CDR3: CATSRTLAGGETQYF
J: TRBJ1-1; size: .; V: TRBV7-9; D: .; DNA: TGTGCCAGCAGCTTATGGTCGGAGCCTAAGACCGGGGAGGGAGACATGAACACTGAAGCTTTCTTT; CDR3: CASSLWSEPKTGEGDMNTEAFF
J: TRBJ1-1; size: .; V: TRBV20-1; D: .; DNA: TGCAGTGCTAGAGTCGCGGGGCAGAACACTGAAGCTTTCTTT; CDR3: CSARVAGQNTEAFF
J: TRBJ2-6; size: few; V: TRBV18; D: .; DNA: TGTGCCAGCTCACCCATCCAAGAGGCCCGGTACTTGTCTGGGGCCAACGTCCTGACTTTC; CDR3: CASSPIQEARYLSGANVLTF
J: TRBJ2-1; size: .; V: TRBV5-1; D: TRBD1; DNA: TGCGCCAGCAGCTTGGCCCGGACAGGGACCTACAATGAGCAGTTCTTC; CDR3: CASSLARTGTYNEQFF
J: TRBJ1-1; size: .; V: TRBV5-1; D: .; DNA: TGCGCCAGCAGCTTGGATGACAGGCAAGCTTTCTTT; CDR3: CASSLDDRQAFF
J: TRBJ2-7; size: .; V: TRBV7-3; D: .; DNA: TGTGCCAGCAGCTTGATGGGGAATTACGAGCAGTACTTC; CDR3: CASSLMGNYEQYF
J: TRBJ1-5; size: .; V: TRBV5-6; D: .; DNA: TGTGCCAGCAGCTCTACCGGGACCATCAATCAGCCCCAGCATTTT; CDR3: CASSSTGTINQPQHF
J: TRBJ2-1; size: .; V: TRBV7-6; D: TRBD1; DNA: TGTGCCAGCAGCCCAGGGGGTCGGTCTGATGATGAGCAGTTCTTC; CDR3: CASSPGGRSDDEQFF
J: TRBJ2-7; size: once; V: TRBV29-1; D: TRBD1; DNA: TGCAGCGCCGAACAGGGGGCTGGATACGAGCAGTACTTC; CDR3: CSAEQGAGYEQYF
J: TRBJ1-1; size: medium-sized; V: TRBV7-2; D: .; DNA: TGTGCCAGCAGCCTACGTGGGGTAAGGACTGAAGCTTTCTTT; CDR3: CASSLRGVRTEAFF
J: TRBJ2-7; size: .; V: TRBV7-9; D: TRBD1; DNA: TGTGCCAGTGCGAGACAGGGTATCACCTACGAGCAGTACTTC; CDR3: CASARQGITYEQYF
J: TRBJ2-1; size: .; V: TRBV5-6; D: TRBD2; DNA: TGTGCCAGCAGCCCGGGGTTAGCGGGGGGGCCGGAGTTCTTC; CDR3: CASSPGLAGGPEFF
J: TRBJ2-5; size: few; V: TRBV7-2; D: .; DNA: TGTGCCAGCAGCTTAGTATCAGGCGGCCTAGCGAGCGAGACCCAGTACTTC; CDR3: CASSLVSGGLASETQYF
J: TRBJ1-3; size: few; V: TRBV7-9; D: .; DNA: TGTGCCAGCAGATCCGGGACGGTGACCTCTGGAAACACCATATATTTT; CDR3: CASRSGTVTSGNTIYF
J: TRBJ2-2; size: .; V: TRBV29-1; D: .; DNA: TGCAGCGGATACGGATACACCGGGGAGCTGTTTTTT; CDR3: CSGYGYTGELFF
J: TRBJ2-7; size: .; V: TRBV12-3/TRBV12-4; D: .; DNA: TGTGCCAGCAGTGTAGCTTGGGGCGAGCTAAACTACGAGCAGTACTTC; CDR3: CASSVAWGELNYEQYF
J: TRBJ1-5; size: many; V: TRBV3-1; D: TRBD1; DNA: TGTGCCAGCAGCCGAGACAGGGATAGCAATCAGCCCCAGCATTTT; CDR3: CASSRDRDSNQPQHF
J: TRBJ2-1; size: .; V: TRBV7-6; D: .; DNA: TGTGCCAGCAGCTTAGCCTTTCGCCCAGGAAAAACAGACAATGAGCAGTTCTTC; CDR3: CASSLAFRPGKTDNEQFF
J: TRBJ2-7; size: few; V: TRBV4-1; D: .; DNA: TGCGCCAGCAGCCAAGGGGCAGGTACCTACGAGCAGTACTTC; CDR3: CASSQGAGTYEQYF
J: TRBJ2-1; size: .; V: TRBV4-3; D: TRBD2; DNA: TGCGCCAGCAGCCAAGATCGCGGGGGTTTCTCCTACAATGAGCAGTTCTTC; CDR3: CASSQDRGGFSYNEQFF
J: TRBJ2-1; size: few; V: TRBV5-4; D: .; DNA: TGTGCCAGCAGCCGATGGGGGGGCGTCATCAGTGAGCAGTTCTTC; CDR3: CASSRWGGVISEQFF
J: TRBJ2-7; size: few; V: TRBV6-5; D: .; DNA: TGTGCCAGCAGTTATGACAGGCACGAGCAGTACTTC; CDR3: CASSYDRHEQYF
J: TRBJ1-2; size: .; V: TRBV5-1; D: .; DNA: TGCGCCAGCAGCTTGGACAGGGCTGGTTATGGCTACACCTTC; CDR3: CASSLDRAGYGYTF
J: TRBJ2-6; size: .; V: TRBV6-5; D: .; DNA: TGTGCCAGCACCGGGTCAGCTTACCTTTCTGGGGCCAACGTCCTGACTTTC; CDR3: CASTGSAYLSGANVLTF
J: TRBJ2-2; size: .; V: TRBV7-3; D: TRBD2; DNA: TGTGCCAGCCTTGGCGGGAGCGGGGAGCTGTTTTTT; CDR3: CASLGGSGELFF
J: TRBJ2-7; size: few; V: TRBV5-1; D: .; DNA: TGCGCCAGCAGCTTGGGGACGGAATACGAGCAGTACTTC; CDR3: CASSLGTEYEQYF
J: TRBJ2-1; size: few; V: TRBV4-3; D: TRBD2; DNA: TGCGCCAGCAGCCCGGTAGGGGGACTAGCGGGAGGAAACAATGAGCAGTTCTTC; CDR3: CASSPVGGLAGGNNEQFF
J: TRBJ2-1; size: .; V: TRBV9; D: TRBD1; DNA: TGTGCCAGCCTACGACAGGGCTACAATGAGCAGTTCTTC; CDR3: CASLRQGYNEQFF
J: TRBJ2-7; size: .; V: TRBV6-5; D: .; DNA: TGTGCCAGCAGTCCATCAGGGGTTACCTCCTACGAGCAGTACTTC; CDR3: CASSPSGVTSYEQYF
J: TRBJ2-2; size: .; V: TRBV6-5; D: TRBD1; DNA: TGTGCCAGCAGTCTCACCTATCCCGGGACAGTATCGAACACCGGGGAGCTGTTTTTT; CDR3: CASSLTYPGTVSNTGELFF
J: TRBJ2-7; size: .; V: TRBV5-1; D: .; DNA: TGCGCCAGCAGCTACGGGCAGGGGGGATCCTACGAGCAGTACTTC; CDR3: CASSYGQGGSYEQYF
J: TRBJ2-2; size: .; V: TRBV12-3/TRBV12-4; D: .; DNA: TGTGCCAGCAGCTTCCAGGTTTACACCGGGGAGCTGTTTTTT; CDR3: CASSFQVYTGELFF
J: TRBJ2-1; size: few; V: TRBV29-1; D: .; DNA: TGCAGCGTTGTCCCCAGGGGCTACAATGAGCAGTTCTTC; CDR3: CSVVPRGYNEQFF
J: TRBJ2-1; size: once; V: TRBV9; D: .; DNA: TGTGCCAGCAGCGTAGCGGGTCACAATGAGCAGTTCTTC; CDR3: CASSVAGHNEQFF
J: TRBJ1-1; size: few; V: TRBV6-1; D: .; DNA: TGTGCCAGCACGGTCCGGTTGAACACTGAAGCTTTCTTT; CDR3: CASTVRLNTEAFF
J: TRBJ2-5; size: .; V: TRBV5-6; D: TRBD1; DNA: TGTGCCAGCAGCTTGTTACAGGGGCCAATAGAGACCCAGTACTTC; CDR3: CASSLLQGPIETQYF